The source of this T cell receptor (beta chain) is a study of radiation and T cells in renal cell carcinoma. The study's findings and limits: Without pretreatment biopsies, baseline tumor clonotype presence was undetermined. In blood, top tumor clones expanded by 2 weeks, shrinking by 4.

A note on this clone: Its specificity is unknown.

The germline CDR1 and CDR2 sequences are MNHNS and SASEGT. This CDR3 is 12 amino acids long. Measured with immunoSEQ multiplex PCR; TCRdb has only the in-frame clones, and not every one. The sample has about 130,000 clones, 80% to 90% seen once. The time point is: blood 2 weeks post-SBRT. Regarding treatment: 15 Gy SBRT to primary tumor, nephrectomy 4 weeks later. Radiation-treated patients gave blood at baseline, week 2 and week 4. The tumor was a clear cell renal cell carcinoma. The clonotype comes from a woman in her fifties or sixties with renal cell carcinoma. The V gene is TRBV6-1, the J gene TRBJ2-5; unclear D gene. Near its end, the DNA agrees better with TRBJ2-7, so the J call may be wrong. The sequencing used blood, collected from a patient whose treatment included radiotherapy and nephrectomy. CDR3 bases: TGTGCCAGCAGGGACCGCGTGGGCGAGCAGTACTTC. Its translation: CASRDRVGEQYF.